This T cell receptor (beta chain) is drawn from a study of graft-versus-host responses after intestinal transplantation. Overall study: Transplants given to recipients were multivisceral, liver-intestinal, or isolated intestinal. Notes on the study in general: Allografts from individuals with graft-donor T cell macrochimerism displayed high graft-versus-host to host-versus-graft clonal ratios.

Profiling relied on immunoSEQ multiplex PCR, and the TCRdb table lists in-frame clones only, not all of them. The sample carries more than 10,000 clones, roughly 93% recorded once. To note about this clone: Antigen: not known.

The CDR3 sequence is 15 residues long. Trimming cost V 1 base and J 2 bases, with 11 bases left between them. CDR1 is MGHDK, CDR2 SYGVNS, per germline. The rearrangement uses TRBV25-1 and TRBJ2-5, with D perhaps matching TRBD1 (6 bases). This sample comprised PBMCs, obtained 950 to 1,300 days after intestinal transplantation. The clonotype was recovered from a human patient who received an intestinal transplant, so some T cells may come from the graft donor. The CDR3 sequence: CASSEWGTPQETQYF. The CDR3 bases are TGTGCCAGCAGTGAATGGGGGACACCGCAAGAGACCCAGTACTTC.